Given below is one TCR beta chain in context. The target of this receptor is not known. Base qualities are missing; no much larger clone stands one base away. Sequences LGHDT (CDR1) and YNNKEL (CDR2) are obtained from the germline V gene (reference sequence). CDR3 length: 15 amino acids, cysteine to phenylalanine. Only CDR3 DNA is held: 45 bases, read in frame from base 1. The V end gives up 3 bases and the J end 13 bases, leaving 15 bases in the junction not matched to a gene. The record originates from a study of blood T cells in healthy people across ages (dated by TCRdb to the mid-2010s). For the wider study: In model experiments, template switching captured about one uniquely barcoded TCR beta cDNA molecule for every two T cells. Donors of different ages were randomly distributed across sequencing lanes to avoid experimental bias. For two donors (one aged 18 to 30 and one aged 80 or older), the study analyzed two additional independent replicas of 1 million unique cDNA reads from the same blood draw. The donors were divided into four age groups: young (average approximately 17 years), middle-aged (about 41), aged (approximately 62) and long-lived (about 90). To track age-related changes in TCR beta repertoire diversity, the study relied on deep sequencing normalized with unique cDNA molecular identifiers. Overall results and qualifications from the work: Estimates of total diversity from one million sequenced T cells were regarded as lower bounds and underestimates. Compared with the aged group, the long-lived group had more naive CD4+ T cells, fewer expanded clones and increased TCR diversity, suggesting age selection. As age increased, observed TCR beta diversity per million T cells dropped in a roughly linear way, and a significant reduction was already evident by age approximately 40. Observed TCR beta diversity correlated strongly with the percentage of naive T cells measured by flow cytometry. Because donor CMV infection status was unknown, age-related changes in expanded clonotypes were potentially confounded. Bulk unsorted PBMC profiling prevented conclusive comparison of naive and antigen-experienced compartments.

Libraries came from 5' RACE. For sequencing, an Illumina HiSeq 2500 was employed. The second PCR ran for about 7 to 11 cycles and used a J-beta primer mix along with a sample-barcoded 5' primer. Each TCR beta cDNA molecule received a unique molecular identifier from a template-switch 5' adaptor carrying 12 random nucleotides. At least 2.5 million CDR3-containing paired-end reads were obtained from each sample. The Mint cDNA synthesis kit, primed by a TRBC-specific oligonucleotide, was used to synthesize first-strand cDNA from all RNA. Following uracil-DNA glycosylase treatment, all cDNA underwent a first 18-cycle PCR with the universal primers M1SS and BC2_uni_R. The authors processed their data as follows. Each sample was normalized by randomly selecting 1 million high-quality reads, each carrying a distinct molecular identifier. Reads with shared molecular identifiers were discarded instead of being binned into consensus sequences. MiTCR, set to a Q25 quality threshold and the strictest error-elimination algorithm, was used for CDR3 identification, clonotype clustering and error correction. A nonparametric unseen species model using Euler transformation provided a lower-bound estimate of total TCR beta diversity. TCRdb handled the public reads itself, with Q25 trimming in fastp and clone calling in MiXCR, and kept productive beta chains. Entries are consolidated by CDR3 protein sequence, retaining the most common genes and DNA. What appears here as the V and J calls and clone size reflects TCRdb's work, not the paper's. The sample table contains some 1.5 million distinct CDR3 sequences; only one count was recorded for less than 45% of them. The ten largest clones represent about 4.1% of the sample.

The roughly 38 donors, aged 6 to 90 years, were systemically healthy Caucasian individuals from Russia. Each donor gave about 9.7 milliliters of peripheral blood, drawn into EDTA-treated Vacutainer tubes. PBMCs were isolated by Ficoll-Paque density-gradient centrifugation, with at least 7 million obtained per sample. Trizol reagent was used to extract total RNA from PBMCs, with at least 5.5 micrograms per sample. For every donor, flow cytometry on a PBMC aliquot measured the percentage of naive CD45RAhigh/CD27high T cells. Material for sequencing was blood. The chain is assembled from TRBV3-1 and TRBJ2-4; the central 7 bases match TRBD1. This TCR derives from a woman aged 18-35 years in good health. The CDR3 corresponds to CASSQRTGGRYGQYF. The nucleotides read TGTGCCAGCAGCCAGAGGACAGGTGGGAGATATGGGCAGTACTTC.